A single sample is the source of the 22 T cell receptor beta chains below, sequenced in a study of CD8+ T cells in alopecia areata. Extraction and reverse transcription of RNA yielded cDNA as the sequencing template. Clones were read by immunoSEQ multiplex PCR, and TCRdb kept only the in-frame ones, dropping some. The profile covers about 180,000 clones, with around three fifths appearing a single time and approximately 14% taken by the ten largest. The specimen was CD4+ T cells sorted from blood, collected at week 0. Source of these receptors: a human donor with alopecia areata.

This chain joins TRBV5-6 and TRBJ2-2; D gene unclear. This CDR3 has 14 amino acids. V dropped 1 base and J dropped 1 base, with 5 bases sitting between them. Per germline, CDR1 SGHDT and CDR2 YYEEEE. CDR3 sequence reads: CASSLTVNTGELFF. CDR3 DNA sequence: TGTGCCAGCAGCTTGACGGTGAACACCGGGGAGCTGTTTTTT.

The chain is built from TRBV29-1 and TRBJ1-2, with D possibly matching TRBD1 (6 bases). Germline lookup yields CDR1 SQVTM and CDR2 ANQGSEA. The length of the CDR3 is 12 residues. V was cut by 6 bases and J by 7 bases, with 15 bases left in between. DNA for the CDR3: TGCAGCGTATTGACAGGCCTCCTTGGCTACACCTTC. Protein sequence: CSVLTGLLGYTF.

The chain is built from TRBV7-2 and TRBJ1-2; D call uncertain. CDR3 length: 16 residues. From germline, CDR1 is SGHTA and CDR2 FQGNSA. The germline V and J ends were trimmed by 4 bases and 1 base, with 16 bases remaining between them. The DNA for the CDR3 is TGTGCCAGCAGCTCTGGGCGGGGAGAGGGTAACTATGGCTACACCTTC. It is translated as CASSSGRGEGNYGYTF.

This chain joins TRBV2 and TRBJ2-2, with 7 bases lining up with TRBD1. The germline CDR1 and CDR2 sequences are SNHLY and FYNNEI. The CDR3 extends over 16 amino acids. Trimming took 4 bases from V and 4 from J; bases not matched to a gene: 9. The CDR3 protein is CASSVKPGQFTGELFF. Written as DNA, the CDR3 is TGTGCCAGCAGTGTAAAACCGGGACAGTTCACCGGGGAGCTGTTTTTT.

The rearrangement uses TRBV5-1 and TRBJ2-5; 8 nucleotides line up with TRBD2. V shed 0 bases, J shed 4 bases, and the junction held 8 bases outside the gene matches. The CDR3 length is 16 residues. Germline V gene sequence: CDR1 SGHRS, CDR2 YFSETQ. This chain's CDR3 is CASSLGLASVGETQYF. In nucleotides, the CDR3 is TGCGCCAGCAGCTTGGGACTAGCGTCGGTAGGAGAGACCCAGTACTTC.

This clone was found a few times. This chain joins TRBV7-2 and TRBJ1-5; 7 bases are a match to TRBD1. V was pared by 6 bases and J by 6 bases, with 5 bases of the junction left unmatched. The CDR3 has 13 amino acids. Germline V gene data show CDR1 as SGHTA and CDR2 as FQGNSA. CDR3 in amino acids: CASRRGLSQPQHF. Here the CDR3 DNA reads TGTGCCAGCAGAAGGGGGCTAAGTCAGCCCCAGCATTTT.

The J gene is TRBJ2-4, the V gene TRBV2, with a weak D call TRBD1 (5 bases). The CDR3 runs 14 residues. Trimming cost V 5 bases and J 2 bases, with 10 bases left between them. Germline CDR1 and CDR2: SNHLY and FYNNEI. The CDR3 reads CASSLRQSKNIQYF. The CDR3 DNA follows: TGTGCCAGCAGTCTCCGACAGTCCAAAAACATTCAGTACTTC.

This chain uses TRBV29-1 with TRBJ2-1; D is possibly TRBD1 or TRBD2 (5 bases each). Trimming shortened V by 4 bases and J by 3 bases, and 13 bases separated the two germline ends. Germline V CDR1 and CDR2: SQVTM, ANQGSEA. The CDR3 runs to 14 residues. The CDR3 here is CSVGMGGGYNEQFF. CDR3 in DNA: TGCAGCGTTGGGATGGGTGGGGGCTACAATGAGCAGTTCTTC.

This chain uses TRBV11-2 with TRBJ1-2; D is undetermined. The CDR3 sequence is 14 residues long. Trimming took off 2 bases at V and 0 bases at J, with 7 bases between the two ends. CDR1 and CDR2 (germline): SGHAT, FQNNGV. The CDR3 loop reads CASSLLLANYGYTF. The CDR3 DNA is TGTGCCAGCAGCTTATTGCTCGCTAACTATGGCTACACCTTC.

The rearrangement links TRBV30 to TRBJ1-1; no clear D gene. The CDR3 is made up of 13 amino acids. Germline assignment: CDR1 GTSNPN and CDR2 SVGIG (reference sequence). V lost 4 bases to trimming and J lost 1 base, with 10 bases between them. The CDR3 DNA reads TGTGCCTGGAACGGTCTGTCGAACACTGAAGCTTTCTTT. It encodes CAWNGLSNTEAFF.

The chain carries TRBV6-5 and TRBJ1-5, with 7 nucleotides matching TRBD1. The CDR3 loop spans 13 amino acids. The germline gives CDR1 MNHEY, CDR2 SVGAGI. With 6 bases clipped from V and 4 bases from J, the junction kept 3 bases outside the gene matches. Written as DNA, the CDR3 is TGTGCCAGCAGCTACAGGGGAAATCAGCCCCAGCATTTT. Amino acids: CASSYRGNQPQHF.

The chain joins TRBV29-1 to TRBJ2-3; TRBD2 matches 7 bases. The CDR3 length is 12 residues. Germline assignment: CDR1 SQVTM and CDR2 ANQGSEA. CDR3 residues: CRAGPSTDTQYF. CDR3 DNA sequence: TGCAGAGCGGGACCCAGCACAGATACGCAGTATTTT.

The chain couples TRBV29-1 to TRBJ2-5, with D uncertain. Trimming removed 7 bases at V and 5 bases at J, with 17 bases between. The germline gives CDR1 SQVTM, CDR2 ANQGSEA. This CDR3 is built from 13 residues. The CDR3 DNA reads as TGCAGCGGTCACTTTCGAGGCTGGGAGACCCAGTACTTC. It yields the protein CSGHFRGWETQYF. The complete variable domain, with remaining parts taken from reference TRBV29-1 and TRBJ2-5, reads SAVISQKPSRDICQRGTSLTIQCQVDSQVTMMFWYRQQPGQSLTLIATANQGSEATYESGFVIDKFPISRPNLTFSTLTVSNMSPEDSSIYLCSGHFRGWETQYFGPGTRLLVL.

This chain uses TRBV5-5 with TRBJ1-1; D unresolved. The CDR3 runs 14 residues. The ends were cut back, 1 base at V and 1 base at J, with 8 bases in the middle. Per the germline V gene, CDR1 is SGHKS and CDR2 is YYEKEE (reference sequence). The CDR3 is CASSLLWANTEAFF. The CDR3 nucleotides read TGTGCCAGCAGCTTGTTATGGGCGAACACTGAAGCTTTCTTT.

The J gene is TRBJ1-6, the V gene TRBV30; D unclear. Trimming pared 4 bases from V and 6 bases from J, leaving 13 bases between. The V gene's germline CDR1 is GTSNPN and CDR2 SVGIG (reference sequence). The CDR3 covers 14 residues. The CDR3 protein is CAWTIQSANSPLHF. Written as DNA, the CDR3 is TGTGCCTGGACCATCCAGTCGGCTAATTCACCCCTCCACTTT.

The chain couples TRBV25-1 to TRBJ2-2, with a tentative D call TRBD2 (5 bases). The CDR3 consists of 13 residues. V dropped 6 bases and J dropped 5 bases, with 10 bases sitting between them. Germline loops: CDR1 MGHDK, CDR2 SYGVNS. The DNA of the CDR3 is TGTGCCAGCAGAAAAAGGGAGACCGGGGAGCTGTTTTTT. It specifies CASRKRETGELFF.

The rearrangement links TRBV29-1 to TRBJ1-1, with 7 bases matching TRBD1. Germline V lookup: CDR1 SQVTM, CDR2 ANQGSEA. Germline trimming cut 1 base from V and 5 bases from J; bases unmatched to any gene: 7. This CDR3 comprises 14 residues. CDR3 loop: CSVEGLQGMTEAFF. In DNA, the CDR3 is TGCAGCGTTGAAGGGCTACAGGGGATGACTGAAGCTTTCTTT. The entire variable domain, with the rest obtained from reference TRBV29-1 and TRBJ1-1, is as follows: SAVISQKPSRDICQRGTSLTIQCQVDSQVTMMFWYRQQPGQSLTLIATANQGSEATYESGFVIDKFPISRPNLTFSTLTVSNMSPEDSSIYLCSVEGLQGMTEAFFGQGTRLTVV.

The genes are TRBV30 and TRBJ2-2; no clear D gene. V was shortened by 0 bases and J by 4 bases, with 9 bases between the two germline ends. This CDR3 spans 14 amino acids. The V gene's germline CDR1 is GTSNPN and CDR2 SVGIG (reference sequence). The chain's CDR3 is CAWSVGPTTGELFF. The CDR3 DNA is TGTGCCTGGAGTGTTGGGCCTACCACCGGGGAGCTGTTTTTT.

The chain couples TRBV29-1 to TRBJ1-1, with a tentative D call TRBD1 (5 bases). CDR1 and CDR2 from the germline V gene are SQVTM and ANQGSEA. V shed 5 bases and J shed 7 bases, with 8 bases lying between them. The CDR3 has 10 residues. The CDR3 DNA reads as TGCAGCGTTCAGGGCATTGAAGCTTTCTTT. Amino acids: CSVQGIEAFF.

V is TRBV29-1 and J is TRBJ1-1; 7 positions match TRBD1. CDR1 and CDR2 from the germline V gene are SQVTM and ANQGSEA. V trimming: 5 bases; J trimming: 0 bases; junction bases outside the gene matches: 9. The CDR3 consists of 15 residues. The CDR3 sequence is CSVQRGGQMNTEAFF. The CDR3 DNA reads TGCAGCGTTCAAAGAGGGGGACAGATGAACACTGAAGCTTTCTTT.

J is TRBJ2-7 and V is TRBV29-1; D uncertain. V lost 7 bases, J lost 3 bases, and 19 bases lay in between. Germline V CDR1 and CDR2: SQVTM, ANQGSEA. CDR3 length: 14 amino acids. The CDR3 sequence is CSAQAGPPRYEQYF. In DNA, the CDR3 is TGCAGCGCCCAAGCTGGCCCCCCGCGCTACGAGCAGTACTTC.

V is TRBV6-1 and J is TRBJ1-5; D is possibly TRBD1 (6 bases). The germline CDR1 and CDR2 sequences are MNHNS and SASEGT. The CDR3 is 15 amino acids. Trimming left V 7 bases short and J 3 bases short, with 16 bases between. CDR3 sequence: CASIPGTQTNQPQHF. CDR3 nucleotide sequence: TGTGCCAGCATTCCGGGGACACAGACCAATCAGCCCCAGCATTTT.